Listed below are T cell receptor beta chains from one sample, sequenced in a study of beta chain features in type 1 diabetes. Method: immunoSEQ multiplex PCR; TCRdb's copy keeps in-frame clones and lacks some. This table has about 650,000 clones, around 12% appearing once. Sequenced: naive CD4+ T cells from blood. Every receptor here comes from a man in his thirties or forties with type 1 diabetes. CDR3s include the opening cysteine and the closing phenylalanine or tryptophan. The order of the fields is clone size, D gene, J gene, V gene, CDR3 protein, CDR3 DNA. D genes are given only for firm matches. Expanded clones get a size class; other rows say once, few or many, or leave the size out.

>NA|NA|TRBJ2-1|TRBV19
CASSIMGGAVNEQFF
TGTGCCAGTAGTATAATGGGGGGCGCGGTCAATGAGCAGTTCTTC
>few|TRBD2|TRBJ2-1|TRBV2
CASSERGGTYNEQFF
TGTGCCAGCAGTGAGCGGGGGGGAACCTACAATGAGCAGTTCTTC
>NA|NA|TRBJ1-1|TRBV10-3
CAISEGQGNTEAFF
TGTGCCATCAGTGAGGGTCAGGGAAATACTGAAGCTTTCTTT
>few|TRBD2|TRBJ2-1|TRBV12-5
CASGWGGSTYNEQFF
TGTGCTAGTGGTTGGGGGGGGTCTACCTACAATGAGCAGTTCTTC
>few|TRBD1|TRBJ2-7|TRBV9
CASSVDPGQGPYEQYF
TGTGCCAGCAGCGTAGATCCGGGACAGGGGCCCTACGAGCAGTACTTC
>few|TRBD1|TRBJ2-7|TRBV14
CASSQLPGQGYEQYF
TGTGCCAGCAGCCAGCTACCGGGACAGGGCTACGAGCAGTACTTC
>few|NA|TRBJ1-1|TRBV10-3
CAISVTGDTEAFF
TGTGCCATCTCGGTGACGGGTGACACTGAAGCTTTCTTT
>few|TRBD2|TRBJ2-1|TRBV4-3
CASSQGGSGGYNEQFF
TGCGCCAGCAGCCAAGGAGGGAGCGGGGGCTACAATGAGCAGTTCTTC
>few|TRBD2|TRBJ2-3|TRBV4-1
CASSQGLAGGQGDTQYF
TGCGCCAGCAGCCAAGGACTAGCGGGGGGGCAGGGTGATACGCAGTATTTT
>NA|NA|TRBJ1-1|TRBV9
CASSVEGGKGTEAFF
TGTGCCAGCAGCGTAGAGGGGGGTAAGGGAACTGAAGCTTTCTTT
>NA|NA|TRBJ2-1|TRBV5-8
CASSLDRRDEQFF
TGTGCCAGCAGCTTGGACAGGCGGGATGAGCAGTTCTTC
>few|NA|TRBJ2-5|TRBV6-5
CASSYQETQYF
TGTGCCAGCAGTTACCAGGAGACCCAGTACTTC
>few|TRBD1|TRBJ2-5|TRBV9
CASSAGTAETQYF
TGTGCCAGCAGCGCAGGGACAGCAGAGACCCAGTACTTC
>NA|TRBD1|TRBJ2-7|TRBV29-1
CSVHRGPYEQYF
TGCAGCGTGCACAGGGGGCCCTACGAGCAGTACTTC
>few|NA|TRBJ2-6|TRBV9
CASSPRDAGSSGANVLTF
TGTGCCAGCAGCCCCCGGGACGCAGGATCCTCTGGGGCCAACGTCCTGACTTTC
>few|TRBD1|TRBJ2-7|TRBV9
CASSPTGAEASSYEQYF
TGTGCCAGCTCTCCAACAGGGGCCGAAGCGAGCTCCTACGAGCAGTACTTC
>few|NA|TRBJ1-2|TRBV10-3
CAISVGAQELGYTF
TGTGCCATCAGTGTCGGGGCGCAAGAGCTTGGCTACACCTTC
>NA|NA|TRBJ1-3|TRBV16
CASSQGYQRAGNTIYF
TGTGCCAGCAGCCAAGGCTACCAGCGAGCCGGAAACACCATATATTTT
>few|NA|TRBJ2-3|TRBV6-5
CASSYNQGRTDTQYF
TGTGCCAGCAGTTACAACCAGGGAAGAACAGATACGCAGTATTTT
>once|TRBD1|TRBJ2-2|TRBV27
CASSSLVGQGITGELFF
TGTGCCAGCAGCTCTTTAGTGGGACAGGGGATAACCGGGGAGCTGTTTTTT
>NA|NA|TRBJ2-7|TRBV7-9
CASSLSQGITYEQYF
TGTGCCAGCAGCTTATCCCAGGGAATCACCTACGAGCAGTACTTC
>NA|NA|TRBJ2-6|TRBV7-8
CASSLGTSGANVLTF
TGTGCCAGCAGCTTAGGGACCTCTGGGGCCAACGTCCTGACTTTC
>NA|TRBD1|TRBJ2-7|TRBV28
CASRQGALGYEQYF
TGTGCCAGCAGACAGGGGGCTTTGGGCTACGAGCAGTACTTC
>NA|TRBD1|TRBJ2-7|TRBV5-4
CASSRTGSYEQYF
TGTGCCAGCAGCCGGACAGGGTCCTACGAGCAGTACTTC
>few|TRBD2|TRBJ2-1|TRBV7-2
CASSFTGTSGYNEQFF
TGTGCCAGCAGCTTTACCGGGACTAGCGGCTACAATGAGCAGTTCTTC
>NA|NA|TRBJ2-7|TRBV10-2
CASSESPGTGQYF
TGCGCCAGCAGTGAGTCGCCAGGGACTGGGCAGTACTTC
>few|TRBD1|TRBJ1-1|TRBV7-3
CASSPGTGGHEAFF
TGTGCCAGCAGCCCCGGGACAGGCGGCCATGAAGCTTTCTTT
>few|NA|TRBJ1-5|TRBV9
CASSVVQCSQPQHF
TGTGCCAGCAGCGTAGTACAGTGTAGTCAGCCCCAGCATTTT
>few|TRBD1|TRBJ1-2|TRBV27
CASSLSGQGVRYGYTF
TGTGCCAGCAGTTTATCCGGACAGGGCGTGAGGTATGGCTACACCTTC
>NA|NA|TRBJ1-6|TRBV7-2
CASSLGGYYSPLHF
TGTGCCAGCAGCTTAGGGGGTTACTACTCACCCCTCCACTTT
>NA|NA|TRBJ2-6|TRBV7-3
CASTPSSGTGANVLTF
TGTGCCAGCACACCTTCATCGGGAACTGGGGCCAACGTCCTGACTTTC
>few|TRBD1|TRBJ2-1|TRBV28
CASSLGGQGEYNEQFF
TGTGCCAGCAGTTTAGGGGGACAGGGGGAATACAATGAGCAGTTCTTC
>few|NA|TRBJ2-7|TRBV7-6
CASSLGVLRGSYEQYF
TGTGCCAGCAGCTTAGGGGTCCTTCGGGGCTCCTACGAGCAGTACTTC
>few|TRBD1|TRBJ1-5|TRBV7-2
CASSSTGRDQPQHF
TGTGCCAGCAGCTCGACAGGGCGGGATCAGCCCCAGCATTTT
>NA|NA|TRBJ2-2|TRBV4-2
CASSQDPAAAGELFF
TGTGCCAGCAGCCAAGATCCCGCGGCCGCCGGAGAGCTGTTTTTT
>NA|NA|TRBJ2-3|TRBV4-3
CASSQDFTDTQYF
TGCGCCAGCAGCCAAGACTTTACAGATACGCAGTATTTT
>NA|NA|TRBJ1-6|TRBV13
CASSSRQYNSPLHF
TGTGCCAGCAGCTCTCGACAGTACAATTCACCCCTCCACTTT
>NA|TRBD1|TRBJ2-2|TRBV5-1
CASSPGQGNTGELFF
TGCGCCAGCAGCCCGGGACAGGGGAACACCGGGGAGCTGTTTTTT
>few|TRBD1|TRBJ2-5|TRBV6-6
CASSTTGYRETQYF
TGTGCCAGCAGCACGACAGGGTATAGGGAGACCCAGTACTTC
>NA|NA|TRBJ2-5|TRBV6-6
CASGHKETQYF
TGTGCCAGCGGACACAAAGAGACCCAGTACTTC
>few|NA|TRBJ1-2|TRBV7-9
CASSRDGGAHGYTF
TGTGCCAGCAGCCGGGATGGGGGCGCCCATGGCTACACCTTC
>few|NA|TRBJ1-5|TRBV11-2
CASSFGEGQPQHF
TGTGCCAGCAGCTTCGGGGAAGGGCAGCCCCAGCATTTT
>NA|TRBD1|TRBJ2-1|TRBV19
CASSGTEVYNEQFF
TGTGCCAGCTCCGGGACAGAGGTTTACAATGAGCAGTTCTTC
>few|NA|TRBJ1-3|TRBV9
CASSRDTSSGNTIYF
TGTGCCAGCTCTCGGGATACTAGCTCTGGAAACACCATATATTTT
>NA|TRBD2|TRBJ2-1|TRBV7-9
CASSLSSSGGYSYNEQFF
TGTGCCAGCAGCTTATCCTCTAGCGGGGGGTATTCCTACAATGAGCAGTTCTTC
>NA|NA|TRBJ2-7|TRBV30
CAWSPGLPASYEQYF
TGTGCCTGGAGCCCTGGACTCCCCGCTTCCTACGAGCAGTACTTC
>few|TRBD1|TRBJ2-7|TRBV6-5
CASKPTGTGPYEQYF
TGTGCCAGCAAGCCTACCGGGACAGGGCCATACGAGCAGTACTTC